This T cell receptor (beta chain) was identified in a study of cytomegalovirus exposure and HLA in healthy donors. Study-wide points: Later work associated roughly 17,000 TCR beta sequences with HLA alleles at 0.05 false discovery rate. It emerged from a later analysis that several of the most significant clusters appeared to be linked to common viral pathogens.

PCR employed 60 Vbeta and 13 Jbeta primers. TCRdb's copy holds only in-frame clones and misses some; the assay was immunoSEQ multiplex PCR. Among under 200,000 clones, less than 90% were seen once, and the ten largest hold around 1%. Notes on this clone: Its antigen is unidentified.

The V and J ends lost 1 base and 6 bases respectively, with 7 bases between them. Germline-derived CDR1 and CDR2 are PRHDT and FYEKMQ (reference sequence). The CDR3 has 13 amino acids. The sequenced material came from PBMCs. The sequence was collected from a man between 25 and 39 years old in good health and CMV-seronegative. J is TRBJ2-1 and V is TRBV13; D unresolved. CDR3 nucleotides: TGTGCCAGCAGCTTAGTGAGGCTCAATGAGCAGTTCTTC. Its translation: CASSLVRLNEQFF.